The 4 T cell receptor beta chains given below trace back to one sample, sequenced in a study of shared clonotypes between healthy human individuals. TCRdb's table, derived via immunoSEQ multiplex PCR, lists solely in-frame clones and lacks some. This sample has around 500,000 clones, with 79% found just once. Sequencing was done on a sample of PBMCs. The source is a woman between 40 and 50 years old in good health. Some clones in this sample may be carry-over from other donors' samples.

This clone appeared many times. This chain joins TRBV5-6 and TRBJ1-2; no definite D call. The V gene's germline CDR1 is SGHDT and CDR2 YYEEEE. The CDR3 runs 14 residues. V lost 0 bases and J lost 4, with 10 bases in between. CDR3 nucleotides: TGTGCCAGCAGCTTGGCCATGGACGGCTATGGCTACACCTTC. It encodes CASSLAMDGYGYTF.

The CDR3 loop reads CASSPLRNRAKNIQYF. The CDR3 DNA reads TGTGCCAGCAGTCCACTCAGGAATCGGGCCAAAAACATTCAGTACTTC. V gene TRBV28 combines with J gene TRBJ2-4; D is ambiguous. Trimming stripped 5 bases from V and 1 base from J, with 15 bases between. The CDR3 is 16 residues long. CDR1 is MDHEN and CDR2 is SYDVKM in the germline V gene.

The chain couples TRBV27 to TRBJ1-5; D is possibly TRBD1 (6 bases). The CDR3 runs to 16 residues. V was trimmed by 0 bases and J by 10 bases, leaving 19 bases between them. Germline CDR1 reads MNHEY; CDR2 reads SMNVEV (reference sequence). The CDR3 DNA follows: TGTGCCAGCAGTTTATCTAGGGACACCCGGTGGTTACCCCAGCATTTT. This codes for CASSLSRDTRWLPQHF.

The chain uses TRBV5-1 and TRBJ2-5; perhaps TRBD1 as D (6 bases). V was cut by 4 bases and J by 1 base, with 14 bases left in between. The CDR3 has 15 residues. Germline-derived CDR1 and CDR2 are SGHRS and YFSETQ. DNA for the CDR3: TGCGCCAGCAGCGAACCCGGGACAAGCCAAGAGACCCAGTACTTC. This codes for CASSEPGTSQETQYF.